This passage covers 6 T cell receptor beta chains from one sample sequenced in a study of cytomegalovirus exposure and HLA in healthy donors (TCRdb year 2017). The library was produced with the immunoSEQ multiplex PCR assay. A mixture of 60 forward primers for TCR Vbeta segments and 13 reverse primers for TCR Jbeta segments was used in the multiplex PCR. TCRdb carries this immuneACCESS record with in-frame sequences only. Its versions omit some clonotypes, under half of them owing to an unresolved V gene in the studies checked, with the rest unexplained. In this sample the table shows over 150,000 clones, 70% to 85% of which occur a single time. The ten largest clones capture about 1.5% of the sample. Sequenced input: PBMCs. The origin of the receptors is a woman in her 30s in good health and CMV-seropositive.

The rearrangement links TRBV19 to TRBJ2-2; unclear D gene. Trimming took 9 bases from V and 1 from J, leaving 12 bases between them. The length of the CDR3 is 14 residues. Germline V gene sequence: CDR1 LNHDA, CDR2 SQIVND (reference sequence). The CDR3: CASGVQVNTGELFF. The CDR3 nucleotides are TGTGCCAGCGGTGTCCAGGTGAACACCGGGGAGCTGTTTTTT.

The rearrangement joins TRBV11-2 to TRBJ1-1; D is unclear. The CDR3 contains 14 residues. Trimming left V 3 bases short and J 0 bases short, with 8 bases between. Germline lookup yields CDR1 SGHAT and CDR2 FQNNGV. The CDR3 sequence is CASSLPRMNTEAFF. For the CDR3, the DNA is TGTGCCAGCAGCTTGCCCAGGATGAACACTGAAGCTTTCTTT.

This clone was observed a single time. Other DNA variants within this sample encode the same CDR3. V usage is TRBV30 and J usage is TRBJ1-2; D perhaps matches TRBD1 (6 bases). There are 11 residues in the CDR3. CDR1 GTSNPN and CDR2 SVGIG come from the germline V gene (reference sequence). The V and J ends lost 1 base and 8 bases respectively, with 8 bases between them. The CDR3 coding sequence is TGTGCCTGGAGTGGGCAGGGGGGCTACACCTTC. The encoded protein is CAWSGQGGYTF.

The J gene is TRBJ2-2, the V gene TRBV9, with 9 bases fitting TRBD2. CDR3 length: 16 amino acids. Germline V CDR1 and CDR2: SGDLS, YYNGEE. Unmatched junction bases numbered 10, after V lost 4 bases and J lost 6 bases. The CDR3 is CASSKGVAGVAGELFF. The CDR3 DNA reads TGTGCCAGCAGCAAAGGGGTAGCGGGAGTGGCCGGGGAGCTGTTTTTT.

This clone was found a few times. The chain couples TRBV6-6 to TRBJ2-5; no clear D gene. V shed 2 bases and J shed 0 bases, with 7 bases lying between them. CDR1 and CDR2 from the germline V gene are MNHNY and SVGAGI (reference sequence). There are 14 residues in the CDR3. The CDR3 here is CASSYPGYQETQYF. CDR3 nucleotides: TGTGCCAGCAGTTACCCCGGGTACCAAGAGACCCAGTACTTC.

The chain employs TRBV30 and TRBJ2-5, with D unclear. Trimming shortened V by 3 bases and J by 3 bases, and 5 bases separated the two germline ends. CDR3 length equals 11 residues. The germline V gene encodes CDR1 GTSNPN and CDR2 SVGIG (reference sequence). CDR3 bases: TGTGCCTGGAGCTTTAAAGAGACCCAGTACTTC. It yields the protein CAWSFKETQYF.